Listed here is a single T cell receptor (beta chain). In the same sample, other DNA sequences code for this CDR3. V gave up 0 bases and J gave up 4 bases, with 7 bases separating them. The CDR3 sequence is 13 residues long. Germline V CDR1 and CDR2: SGHRS, YFSETQ. The sample is drawn from a study of T cell responses to AZD1222 COVID-19 vaccine. Assay: immunoSEQ multiplex PCR; the TCRdb copy retains only in-frame clones and omits some. The sample includes approximately 80,000 clones, over 80% of them seen just once. The V gene is TRBV5-1, the J gene TRBJ1-1; TRBD1 might be the D (5 bases). The TCR comes from an adult in good health. This specimen consisted of peripheral blood, obtained on day 0 of AZD1222 vaccination. In nucleotides, the CDR3 is TGCGCCAGCAGCTTGGGGGGGAGCACTGAAGCTTTCTTT. It is translated as CASSLGGSTEAFF.